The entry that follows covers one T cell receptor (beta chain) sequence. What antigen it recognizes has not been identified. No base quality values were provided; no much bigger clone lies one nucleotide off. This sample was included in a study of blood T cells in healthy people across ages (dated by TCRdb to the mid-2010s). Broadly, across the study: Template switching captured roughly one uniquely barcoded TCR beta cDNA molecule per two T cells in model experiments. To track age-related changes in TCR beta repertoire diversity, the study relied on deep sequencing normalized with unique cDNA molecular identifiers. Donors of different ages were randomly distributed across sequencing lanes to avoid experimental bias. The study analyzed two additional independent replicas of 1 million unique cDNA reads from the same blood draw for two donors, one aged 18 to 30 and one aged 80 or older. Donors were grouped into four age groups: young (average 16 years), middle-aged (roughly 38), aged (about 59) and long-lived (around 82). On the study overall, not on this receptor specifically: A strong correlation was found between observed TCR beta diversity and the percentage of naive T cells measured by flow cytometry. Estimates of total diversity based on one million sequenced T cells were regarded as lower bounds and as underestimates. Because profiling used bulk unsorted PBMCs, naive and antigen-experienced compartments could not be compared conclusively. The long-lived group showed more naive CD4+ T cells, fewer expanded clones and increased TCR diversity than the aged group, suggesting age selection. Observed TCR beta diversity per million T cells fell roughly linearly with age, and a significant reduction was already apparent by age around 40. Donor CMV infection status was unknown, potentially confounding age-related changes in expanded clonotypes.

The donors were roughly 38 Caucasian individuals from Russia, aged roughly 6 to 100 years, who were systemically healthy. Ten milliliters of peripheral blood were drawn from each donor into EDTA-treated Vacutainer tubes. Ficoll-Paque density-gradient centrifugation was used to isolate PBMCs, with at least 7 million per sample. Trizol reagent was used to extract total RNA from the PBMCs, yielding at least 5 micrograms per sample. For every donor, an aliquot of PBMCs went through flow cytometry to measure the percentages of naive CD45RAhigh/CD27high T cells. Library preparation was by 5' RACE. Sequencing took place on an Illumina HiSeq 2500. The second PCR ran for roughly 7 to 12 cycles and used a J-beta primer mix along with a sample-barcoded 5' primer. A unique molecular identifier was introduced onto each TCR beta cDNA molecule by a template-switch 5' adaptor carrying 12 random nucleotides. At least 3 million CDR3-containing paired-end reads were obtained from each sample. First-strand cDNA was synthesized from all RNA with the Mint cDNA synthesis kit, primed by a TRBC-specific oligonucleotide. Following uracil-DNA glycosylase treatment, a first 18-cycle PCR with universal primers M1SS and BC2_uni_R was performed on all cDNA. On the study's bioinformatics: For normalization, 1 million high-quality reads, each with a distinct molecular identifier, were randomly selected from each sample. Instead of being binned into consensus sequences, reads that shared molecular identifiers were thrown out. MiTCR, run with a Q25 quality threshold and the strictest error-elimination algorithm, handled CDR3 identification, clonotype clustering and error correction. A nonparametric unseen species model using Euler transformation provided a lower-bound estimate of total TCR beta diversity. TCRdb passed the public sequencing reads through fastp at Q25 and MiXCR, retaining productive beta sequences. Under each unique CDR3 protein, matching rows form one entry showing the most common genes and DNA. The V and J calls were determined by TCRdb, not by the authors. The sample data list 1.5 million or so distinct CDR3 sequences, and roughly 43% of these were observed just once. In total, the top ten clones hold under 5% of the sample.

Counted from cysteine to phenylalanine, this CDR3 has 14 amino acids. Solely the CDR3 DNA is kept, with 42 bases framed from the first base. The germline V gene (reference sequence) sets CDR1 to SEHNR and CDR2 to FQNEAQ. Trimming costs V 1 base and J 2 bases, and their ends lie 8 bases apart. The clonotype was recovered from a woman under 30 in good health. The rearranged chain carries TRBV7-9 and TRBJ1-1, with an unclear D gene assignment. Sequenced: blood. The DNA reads TGTGCCAGCAGCTTAGAAGAGGGTAACACTGAAGCTTTCTTT. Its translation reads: CASSLEEGNTEAFF.